This T cell receptor beta chain was profiled in a study of shared clonotypes between healthy human individuals. Study outcomes and limitations: Richness estimates generally favored naive over memory subsets. Donor scarcity curtailed the genetic and exposure-history diversity represented herein. Across several donors, naive CD4 shared 5% to 6.5%, naive CD8 under 4%, memory CD4 more than 2%, memory CD8 0.4%.

Note on this clone: Antigen: not known.

Trimming removed 4 bases from V and 8 bases from J, with 5 bases in between. In germline, CDR1 is SEHNR, CDR2 FQNEAQ (reference sequence). The CDR3 has 10 amino acids. CD8 cells classed as naive were CD45RO-negative and positively selected for CCR7, excluding terminally differentiated effector memory CD45RA+ cells. Method: immunoSEQ multiplex PCR; TCRdb's copy keeps in-frame clones and lacks some. Of 700,000 to 950,000 clones detected, about 96% appear once; the ten largest clones hold around 0.25%. The material sequenced was naive CD8+ T cells sorted from blood. The rearrangement uses TRBV7-9 and TRBJ1-1, with D hard to call. The sequence was obtained from a young man in good health. DNA for the CDR3: TGTGCCAGCAGCTCTCGAGAAGCTTTCTTT. This sequence encodes CASSSREAFF. Full variable domain (rest looked up from reference TRBV7-9 and TRBJ1-1): DTGVSQNPRHKITKRGQNVTFRCDPISEHNRLYWYRQTLGQGPEFLTYFQNEAQLEKSRLLSDRFSAERPKGSFSTLEIQRTEQGDSAMYLCASSSREAFFGQGTRLTVV.